Following are 32 T cell receptor beta chains from one sample sequenced in a study of OX40 agonist ivuxolimab in advanced cancers. Assay used: immunoSEQ multiplex PCR; TCRdb lists only in-frame clones, some missing. Of 9,500 to 13,000 clones in the sample, approximately 80% are singletons; the top ten hold around 13%. The sample in question was CD4+ or CD8+ T cells sorted from blood, obtained in a trial of the OX40 agonist ivuxolimab. The receptors originated from an adult with an advanced solid tumor such as melanoma, head and neck, liver or kidney cancer.

The chain uses TRBV19 and TRBJ2-1; D is perhaps TRBD1 (6 bases). The germline V and J ends were trimmed by 5 bases and 7 bases, with 15 bases remaining between them. Per germline, CDR1 LNHDA and CDR2 SQIVND (reference sequence). This CDR3 has 14 residues. DNA of the CDR3: TGTGCCAGTAGTTTTGGACAGCGCGGGAATGAGCAGTTCTTC. Translation gives CASSFGQRGNEQFF.

This chain joins TRBV5-6 and TRBJ2-3, with D uncertain. Germline V lookup: CDR1 SGHDT, CDR2 YYEEEE. The CDR3 sequence is 14 residues long. The V end was cut by 0 bases, the J end by 6 bases, with 11 bases between. Here the CDR3 reads CASSLVDLPDTQYF. DNA for the CDR3: TGTGCCAGCAGCTTGGTTGACCTCCCGGATACGCAGTATTTT.

The J gene is TRBJ1-5, the V gene TRBV4-1; D not certain. V was shortened by 0 bases and J by 9 bases, with 3 bases between the two germline ends. CDR3 size: 11 residues. Germline CDR1 MGHRA, CDR2 YSYEKL. CDR3 sequence reads: CASSQDGPQHF. The CDR3 DNA reads as TGCGCCAGCAGCCAAGATGGGCCCCAGCATTTT.

This chain connects TRBV11-2 to TRBJ2-7, with 7 bases aligning to TRBD1. The germline gives CDR1 SGHAT, CDR2 FQNNGV. The CDR3 length is 16 residues. With V trimmed by 0 bases and J by 4 bases, 9 bases remained unmatched. The CDR3 loop reads CASSLEPQGGSYEQYF. The CDR3 DNA reads as TGTGCCAGCAGCTTAGAGCCCCAAGGGGGCTCGTACGAGCAGTACTTC.

The chain joins TRBV27 to TRBJ1-1; TRBD1 matches 10 bases. Unmatched junction bases numbered 6, after V lost 10 bases and J lost 7 bases. The germline V gene encodes CDR1 MNHEY and CDR2 SMNVEV (reference sequence). The CDR3 sequence is 12 residues long. CDR3 sequence reads: CATVTGGGEAFF. CDR3 sequence (DNA): TGTGCCACCGTGACAGGGGGCGGTGAAGCTTTCTTT.

In DNA form, the CDR3 reads TGTGCCAGCAGTGAACTGGATAATGAAAAACTGTTTTTT. It yields the protein CASSELDNEKLFF. The V call is TRBV2, the J call TRBJ1-4, with D unclear. Germline values: CDR1 SNHLY, CDR2 FYNNEI. The CDR3 runs 13 residues. Trimming shortened V by 2 bases and J by 4 bases, and 5 bases separated the two germline ends.

V is TRBV5-1 and J is TRBJ2-3; the match to TRBD2 covers 7 bases. The CDR3 spans 17 residues. Germline CDR1 reads SGHRS; CDR2 reads YFSETQ. With V trimmed by 3 bases and J by 4 bases, 14 bases remained unmatched. CDR3 nucleotides: TGCGCCAGCAGCTGGGACCTTGAGGCGGGGGATCCAGATACGCAGTATTTT. Translation gives CASSWDLEAGDPDTQYF.

CDR3: CASSELAGGQETQYF. The CDR3 DNA is TGTGCCAGCAGTGAACTAGCGGGGGGGCAAGAGACCCAGTACTTC. The chain employs TRBV6-1 and TRBJ2-5, with TRBD2 identical over 12 bases. The ends lost 2 bases at V and 2 bases at J; junction bases unmatched: 0. CDR1 and CDR2 from the germline V gene are MNHNS and SASEGT. This CDR3 comprises 15 residues.

The rearrangement links TRBV6-6 to TRBJ2-1; 7 nucleotides agree with TRBD1. The CDR3 is made up of 15 amino acids. Looked up from germline, CDR1 is MNHNY and CDR2 is SVGAGI (reference sequence). J gave up 2 bases and V 6 bases, and 7 bases lay outside the gene matches. CDR3 amino acids: CASSPGQRPYNEQFF. CDR3 sequence (DNA): TGTGCCAGCAGCCCGGGACAGCGCCCCTACAATGAGCAGTTCTTC.

The V gene is TRBV6-1, the J gene TRBJ1-6; D uncertain. The V gene lost 0 bases and the J gene lost 7 bases, with 4 bases spanning the gap. This CDR3 is built from 13 residues. The germline V gene encodes CDR1 MNHNS and CDR2 SASEGT. The CDR3 DNA reads as TGTGCCAGCAGTGAAGCAGAAAATTCACCCCTCCACTTT. Protein sequence: CASSEAENSPLHF.

V gene TRBV7-6 combines with J gene TRBJ2-1; no reliable D call. The length of the CDR3 is 15 residues. Deletions cut 5 bases from V and 6 bases from J, with 17 bases between. Germline CDR1 SGHVS, CDR2 FNYEAQ. The DNA of the CDR3 is TGTGCCAGCAGCCTCGGCCCCTTTGGCCTCAATGAGCAGTTCTTC. Encoded protein: CASSLGPFGLNEQFF.

The chain couples TRBV7-9 to TRBJ1-6, with TRBD1 matching 8 bases. V shed 8 bases and J 8 bases; nucleotides not matched to a gene: 5. The CDR3 sequence is 13 residues long. Per the germline V gene, CDR1 is SEHNR and CDR2 is FQNEAQ (reference sequence). The CDR3 loop reads CASLLRGHSPLHF. The CDR3 bases are TGTGCCAGCCTCCTCAGGGGGCATTCACCCCTCCACTTT.

V is TRBV6-6 and J is TRBJ2-7, with D perhaps given as TRBD1 or TRBD2 (7 bases each). The CDR3 runs 15 residues. V was shortened by 3 bases and J by 6 bases, with 18 bases between the two germline ends. Germline V lookup: CDR1 MNHNY, CDR2 SVGAGI (reference sequence). The CDR3 DNA reads TGTGCCAGCAGTTATGGGAGGGGGCCCGTTACCGAGCAGTACTTC. Translating it yields CASSYGRGPVTEQYF.

This clone occurred once. The chain combines TRBV30 with TRBJ2-3; 10 positions match TRBD1. Looked up from germline, CDR1 is GTSNPN and CDR2 is SVGIG (reference sequence). V lost 5 bases and J lost 1; bases outside the gene matches: 6. The CDR3 totals 15 residues. The CDR3 spells CAWGMGTGGTDTQYF. DNA for the CDR3: TGTGCCTGGGGAATGGGGACAGGGGGCACAGATACGCAGTATTTT.

The CDR3 coding sequence is TGCGCCAGCAGCCAAGATAGAGCGGCAGGGGGTGGCTACACCTTC. Amino acid sequence: CASSQDRAAGGGYTF. This sequence joins TRBV4-1 and TRBJ1-2; TRBD1 aligns across 7 bases. V was pared by 0 bases and J by 7 bases, with 8 bases of the junction left unmatched. The CDR3 length is 15 residues. Per the germline V gene, CDR1 is MGHRA and CDR2 is YSYEKL.

This chain links TRBV5-1 with TRBJ1-2; no clear D. The CDR3 sequence is 13 residues long. V dropped 1 base and J dropped 6 bases, with 10 bases sitting between them. Germline loops: CDR1 SGHRS, CDR2 YFSETQ. CDR3: CASSLLGNNGYTF. The CDR3 nucleotides are TGCGCCAGCAGCTTGTTAGGGAATAATGGCTACACCTTC. Looking up the rest from reference TRBV5-1 and TRBJ1-2 gives the full variable domain: KAGVTQTPRYLIKTRGQQVTLSCSPISGHRSVSWYQQTPGQGLQFLFEYFSETQRNKGNFPGRFSGRQFSNSRSEMNVSTLELGDSALYLCASSLLGNNGYTFGSGTRLTVV.

This chain uses TRBV19 with TRBJ1-2; weak D call: TRBD1 (6 bases). V lost 5 bases and J 6 bases, leaving 13 bases between the germline ends. The CDR3 has 13 residues. Germline lookup yields CDR1 LNHDA and CDR2 SQIVND (reference sequence). CDR3 region: CASSLSGQHGYTF. The CDR3 DNA reads TGTGCCAGTAGTCTCTCCGGACAGCATGGCTACACCTTC.

V usage is TRBV7-9 and J usage is TRBJ2-3; a possible D gene is TRBD1 (5 bases). V was trimmed by 2 bases and J by 4 bases, leaving 10 bases between them. The CDR3 consists of 14 residues. CDR1 and CDR2 from the germline V gene are SEHNR and FQNEAQ (reference sequence). CDR3 DNA: TGTGCCAGCAGCTTACTGCAGGGCGCAGATACGCAGTATTTT. It encodes CASSLLQGADTQYF. Full variable domain (missing parts from reference TRBV7-9 and TRBJ2-3): DTGVSQNPRHKITKRGQNVTFRCDPISEHNRLYWYRQTLGQGPEFLTYFQNEAQLEKSRLLSDRFSAERPKGSFSTLEIQRTEQGDSAMYLCASSLLQGADTQYFGPGTRLTVL.

V is TRBV5-1 and J is TRBJ2-1, with 7 bases that match TRBD1. Trimming took 4 bases from V and 7 from J; bases not matched to a gene: 17. This CDR3 contains 17 residues. Germline values: CDR1 SGHRS, CDR2 YFSETQ. CDR3 in amino acids: CASSPGRDSSSTNEQFF. The CDR3 DNA is TGCGCCAGCAGCCCGGGTCGGGACAGCTCGTCTACTAATGAGCAGTTCTTC. Looking up the rest from reference TRBV5-1 and TRBJ2-1 gives the full variable domain: KAGVTQTPRYLIKTRGQQVTLSCSPISGHRSVSWYQQTPGQGLQFLFEYFSETQRNKGNFPGRFSGRQFSNSRSEMNVSTLELGDSALYLCASSPGRDSSSTNEQFFGPGTRLTVL.

The gene calls are TRBV5-1 and TRBJ2-3; 7 nucleotides align to TRBD1. Germline CDR1 reads SGHRS; CDR2 reads YFSETQ. Trimming cost V 3 bases and J 0 bases; bases outside gene matches: 13. CDR3 length: 18 residues. As DNA, the CDR3 is TGCGCCAGCAGCTCGACAGAGGGAAGGGGGCGAAGCACAGATACGCAGTATTTT. It yields the protein CASSSTEGRGRSTDTQYF.

The rearrangement joins TRBV27 to TRBJ2-1; D not certain. The ends were cut back, 8 bases at V and 0 bases at J, with 20 bases in the middle. Per germline, CDR1 MNHEY and CDR2 SMNVEV (reference sequence). The CDR3 totals 17 residues. The CDR3 DNA reads TGTGCCAGCTTTACTAATACCGGACCTAGCTCCTACAATGAGCAGTTCTTC. Translated: CASFTNTGPSSYNEQFF.

As to this clone: An end of the junction differs from the germline gene, which may be a read error. V and J are TRBV30 and TRBJ1-6; D uncertain. CDR3 length: 17 residues. CDR1 is GTSNPN and CDR2 is SVGIG in the germline V gene (reference sequence). CDR3 region: CAWSAGSLTVHNSPLHF. As DNA, the CDR3 is TGTGCCTGGAGTGCCGGAAGCCTAACAGTTCATAATTCTCCCCTCCACTTT.

V usage is TRBV4-1 and J usage is TRBJ2-7; a possible D gene is TRBD2 (6 bases). CDR3 length equals 15 residues. V lost 1 base to trimming and J lost 3 bases, with 13 bases between them. CDR1 and CDR2 (germline): MGHRA, YSYEKL. The CDR3 DNA reads as TGCGCCAGCAGCCAAGTCACCGGGGGAGGCTACGAGCAGTACTTC. Translated: CASSQVTGGGYEQYF.

The V and J genes are TRBV7-8 and TRBJ1-2; 7 bases match TRBD1. Trimming removed 4 bases from V and 1 base from J; junction bases left unmatched: 6. Germline values: CDR1 SGHVS, CDR2 FQNEAQ. The length of the CDR3 is 15 residues. Here the CDR3 reads CASSSDRAFNYGYTF. The CDR3 nucleotides are TGTGCCAGCAGCTCCGACAGGGCCTTTAACTATGGCTACACCTTC.

The chain links TRBV2 to TRBJ2-6; 7 positions agree with TRBD2. CDR1 is SNHLY, CDR2 FYNNEI, per germline. With 7 bases clipped from V and 0 bases from J, the junction kept 12 bases outside the gene matches. The length of the CDR3 is 18 residues. The CDR3 DNA is TGTGCCAGCATGGGAGGGAGGGCGGAGAGCTCTGGGGCCAACGTCCTGACTTTC. As protein: CASMGGRAESSGANVLTF.

The rearrangement links TRBV7-9 to TRBJ2-7; a weak D match, TRBD2 (6 bases). Germline CDR1 SEHNR, CDR2 FQNEAQ (reference sequence). The CDR3 loop spans 13 amino acids. Trimming left V 3 bases short and J 0 bases short, with 6 bases between. CDR3 region: CASSLTSSYEQYF. Written as DNA, the CDR3 is TGTGCCAGCAGCTTGACTAGCTCCTACGAGCAGTACTTC.

V and J are TRBV7-8 and TRBJ2-2; 8 bases fit TRBD1. Germline CDR1 and CDR2: SGHVS and FQNEAQ. The trim removed 4 bases at V and 1 base at J, leaving 5 bases unmatched. This CDR3 spans 16 amino acids. CDR3 amino acids: CASSSTGQENTGELFF. CDR3 DNA: TGTGCCAGCAGCTCGACGGGACAGGAGAACACCGGGGAGCTGTTTTTT.

J is TRBJ2-3 and V is TRBV10-3; 11 bases fit TRBD2. With V trimmed by 5 bases and J by 6 bases, 4 bases remained unmatched. This CDR3 is built from 14 residues. In germline, CDR1 is ENHRY, CDR2 SYGVKD. The CDR3 DNA sequence: TGTGCCATCAGTTCACTAGCGGGAGTGGATACGCAGTATTTT. Protein sequence: CAISSLAGVDTQYF.

With respect to this clone: One junction end does not reproduce the germline sequence, and a read error may be involved. The chain has TRBV11-1 and TRBJ2-7; the D is unclear. The CDR3 has 11 residues. CDR1 SGHAT and CDR2 FQDESV come from the germline V gene (reference sequence). In DNA, the CDR3 is TGTGCCAGCAGCTTAGTTGGGCCCCACCTCTTC. As protein: CASSLVGPHLF. Using reference TRBV11-1 and TRBJ2-7 for the parts outside the CDR3, the full variable domain is EAEVAQSPRYKITEKSQAVAFWCDPISGHATLYWYRQILGQGPELLVQFQDESVVDDSQLPKDRFSAERLKGVDSTLKIQPAELGDSAMYLCASSLVGPHLFGPGTRLTVT.

The V and J genes are TRBV11-3 and TRBJ2-2; a possible D gene is TRBD2 (6 bases). This CDR3 is built from 18 residues. V was pared by 1 base and J by 5 bases, with 20 bases between. The germline V gene encodes CDR1 SGHNT and CDR2 YENEEA. Here the CDR3 reads CASSLVGGTLAWTGELFF. CDR3 nucleotides: TGTGCCAGCAGCTTAGTGGGAGGAACTCTAGCGTGGACCGGGGAGCTGTTTTTT.

J is TRBJ2-7 and V is TRBV6-1; D might be TRBD2 (6 bases). With 7 bases removed from V and 6 bases from J, the gap between germline ends came to 22 bases. CDR1 and CDR2 (germline): MNHNS, SASEGT. The CDR3 spans 15 residues. The CDR3 DNA reads as TGTGCCAGCACCCCCCCTGCCGGGGGATCGGGCGAGCAGTACTTC. Its translation is CASTPPAGGSGEQYF.

This clone ranks as medium-sized. The chain combines TRBV2 with TRBJ1-4; 7 bases map to TRBD1. The CDR3 covers 14 residues. Germline V lookup: CDR1 SNHLY, CDR2 FYNNEI. The junction had 7 bases not matched to a gene; V was cut back by 7 bases and J by 5 bases. The CDR3 reads CASNSGTENEKLFF. In DNA, the CDR3 is TGTGCCAGCAATTCCGGGACAGAGAATGAAAAACTGTTTTTT.